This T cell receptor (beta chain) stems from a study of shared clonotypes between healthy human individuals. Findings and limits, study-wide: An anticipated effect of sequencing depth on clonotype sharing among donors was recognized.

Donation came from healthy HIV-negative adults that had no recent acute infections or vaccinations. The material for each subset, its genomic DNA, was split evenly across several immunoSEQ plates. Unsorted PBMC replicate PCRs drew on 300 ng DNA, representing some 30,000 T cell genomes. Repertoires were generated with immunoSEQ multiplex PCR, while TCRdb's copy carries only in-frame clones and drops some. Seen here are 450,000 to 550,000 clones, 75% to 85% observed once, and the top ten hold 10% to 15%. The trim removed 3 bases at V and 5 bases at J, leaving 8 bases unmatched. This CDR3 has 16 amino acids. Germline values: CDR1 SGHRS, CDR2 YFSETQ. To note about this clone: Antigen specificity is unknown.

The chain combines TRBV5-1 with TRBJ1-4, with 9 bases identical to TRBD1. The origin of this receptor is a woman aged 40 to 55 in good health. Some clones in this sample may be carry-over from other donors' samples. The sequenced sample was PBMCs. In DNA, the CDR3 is TGCGCCAGCAGCTCGGGAGACAGGGGGTCGAATGAAAAACTGTTTTTT. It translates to CASSSGDRGSNEKLFF. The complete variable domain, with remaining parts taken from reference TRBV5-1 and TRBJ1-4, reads KAGVTQTPRYLIKTRGQQVTLSCSPISGHRSVSWYQQTPGQGLQFLFEYFSETQRNKGNFPGRFSGRQFSNSRSEMNVSTLELGDSALYLCASSSGDRGSNEKLFFGSGTQLSVL.